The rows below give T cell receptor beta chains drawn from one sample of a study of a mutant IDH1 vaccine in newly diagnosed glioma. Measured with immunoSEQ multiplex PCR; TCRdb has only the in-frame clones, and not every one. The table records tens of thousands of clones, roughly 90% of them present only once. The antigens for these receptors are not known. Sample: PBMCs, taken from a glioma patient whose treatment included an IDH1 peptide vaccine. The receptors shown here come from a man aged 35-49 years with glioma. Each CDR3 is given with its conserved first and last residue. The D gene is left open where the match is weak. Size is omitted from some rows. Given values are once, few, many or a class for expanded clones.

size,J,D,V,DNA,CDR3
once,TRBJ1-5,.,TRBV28,TGTGCCAGCACTCAGGGGAGCAATCAGCCCCAGCATTTT,CASTQGSNQPQHF
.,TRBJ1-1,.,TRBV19,TGTGCCAGTACCCTTGGACTGACAGAAGCTTTCTTT,CASTLGLTEAFF
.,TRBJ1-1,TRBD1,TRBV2,TGTGCCAGCAACAGAAACAGGGGGCTGGGTGAAGCTTTCTTT,CASNRNRGLGEAFF
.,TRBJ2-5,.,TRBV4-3,TGCGCCAGCAGCCAAGAAATTATCGAGGAGACCCAGTACTTC,CASSQEIIEETQYF
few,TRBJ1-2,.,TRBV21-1,TGTGCCAGCAGGGGGGGCAACTATGGCTACACCTTC,CASRGGNYGYTF
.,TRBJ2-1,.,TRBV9,TGTGCCAGCAGCGTAGTGGCTCGGCAGGGTGAGCAGTTCTTC,CASSVVARQGEQFF
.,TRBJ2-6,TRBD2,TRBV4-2,TGTGCCAGCAGCCCAGGCGGGAGGGTCTCTGGGGCCAACGTCCTGACTTTC,CASSPGGRVSGANVLTF
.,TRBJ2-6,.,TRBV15,TGTGCCACCAGCAGACCAGGGACTGGGGCCAACGTCCTGACTTTC,CATSRPGTGANVLTF
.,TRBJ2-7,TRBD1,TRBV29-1,TGCAGCGTTGGGGCAGGGGGCGCCGAGCAGTACTTC,CSVGAGGAEQYF
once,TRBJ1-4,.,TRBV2,TGTGCCAGCAGACCCATCCGGAGAGGTGAAAAACTGTTTTTT,CASRPIRRGEKLFF
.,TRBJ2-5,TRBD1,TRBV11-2,TGTGCCACCTCAGCACAGGGGGCACAAGAGACCCAGTACTTC,CATSAQGAQETQYF
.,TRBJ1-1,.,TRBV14,TGTGCCAGCAGCCAAGTTCTACGGGGAGAAGCTTTCTTT,CASSQVLRGEAFF
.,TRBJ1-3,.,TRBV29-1,TGCAGCGTTGAAAGGGTTGGAAACACCATATATTTT,CSVERVGNTIYF
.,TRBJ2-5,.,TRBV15,TGTGCCACCAGCAGAGATGTGGCGGGAGAGACCCAGTACTTC,CATSRDVAGETQYF
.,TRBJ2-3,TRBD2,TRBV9,TGTGCCAGCAGGAAAACTAGCGGGCGCACAGATACGCAGTATTTT,CASRKTSGRTDTQYF
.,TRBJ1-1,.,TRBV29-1,TGCAGCACAATAGTCCCGGCGAACACTGAAGCTTTCTTT,CSTIVPANTEAFF
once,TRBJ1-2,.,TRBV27,TGTGCCAGCAGTCCTGACCTCGGTCTAGCTAACTATGGCTACACCTTC,CASSPDLGLANYGYTF
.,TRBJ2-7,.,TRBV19,TGTGCCAGTAGTGAGGGGGGTCCACCATCCTACGAGCAGTACTTC,CASSEGGPPSYEQYF
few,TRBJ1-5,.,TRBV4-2,TGTGCCAGCAGCCTGACGGATCAGCCCCAGCATTTT,CASSLTDQPQHF
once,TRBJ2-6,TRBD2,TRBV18,TGTGCCAGCTCACCACTTGCCCGGGGGGTCCCTGGGGCCAACGTCCTGACTTTC,CASSPLARGVPGANVLTF
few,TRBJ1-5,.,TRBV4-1,TGCGCCAGCAGCCCCTCCCCTGGGGCGAGCAATCAGCCCCAGCATTTT,CASSPSPGASNQPQHF
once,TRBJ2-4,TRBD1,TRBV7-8,TGTGCCAGCACATCAGACAGGGTATTTGGCAAAAACATTCAGTACTTC,CASTSDRVFGKNIQYF
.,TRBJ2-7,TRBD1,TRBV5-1,TGCGCCAGCAGCACCGGGACAGGGACCTACGAGCAGTACTTC,CASSTGTGTYEQYF
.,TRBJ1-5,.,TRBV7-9,TGTGCCAGCAGCCCCCAGGGCAATCAGCCCCAGCATTTT,CASSPQGNQPQHF
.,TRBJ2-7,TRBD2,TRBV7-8,TGTGCCAGCAGCCGATTGACTAGCGGGAGCGAGCAGTACTTC,CASSRLTSGSEQYF
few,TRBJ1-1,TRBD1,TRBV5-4,TGTGCCAGCAGGCGGACAGGCTATACTGAAGCTTTCTTT,CASRRTGYTEAFF
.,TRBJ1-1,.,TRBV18,TGTGCCAGCTCACCACAGGGGTCTAAAGGGAACACTGAAGCTTTCTTT,CASSPQGSKGNTEAFF
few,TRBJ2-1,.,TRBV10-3,TGTGCCATCAGGGAGTACAATGAGCAGTTCTTC,CAIREYNEQFF
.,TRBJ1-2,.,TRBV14,TGTGCCAGCAGCCAAGAATTCCAGGGAGGAGGCTACACCTTC,CASSQEFQGGGYTF
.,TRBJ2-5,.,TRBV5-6,TGTGCCAGCAGCCAAGGAGTATCCCATGAGACCCAGTACTTC,CASSQGVSHETQYF
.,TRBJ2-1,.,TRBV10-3,TGTGCCATCAGTGAGTCTTCGGGGGACAGTAAGAGAAATGAGCAGTTCTTC,CAISESSGDSKRNEQFF
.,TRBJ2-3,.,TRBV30,TGTGCCTGGAGTCTTGTCAGGGGGGGGGATACGCAGTATTTT,CAWSLVRGGDTQYF
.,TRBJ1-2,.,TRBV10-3,TGTGCCATCAGGGGTGACAGAGCTAACTATGGCTACACCTTC,CAIRGDRANYGYTF
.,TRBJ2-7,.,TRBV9,TGTGCCAGCAGCCGGAGGGGGGCCTCCTACGAGCAGTACTTC,CASSRRGASYEQYF
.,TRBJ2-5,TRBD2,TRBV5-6,TGTGCCAGCAGCATAACGGGAGGTATACAAGAGACCCAGTACTTC,CASSITGGIQETQYF
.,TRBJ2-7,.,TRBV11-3,TGTGCCAGCAGCTACCAGGCGTCCTACGAGCAGTACTTC,CASSYQASYEQYF
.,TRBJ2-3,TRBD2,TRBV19,TGTGCCAGGCTAGCGGGAGTAGATACGCAGTATTTT,CARLAGVDTQYF
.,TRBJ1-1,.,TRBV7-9,TGTGCCAGCACCAGGGAGGGGCTTGAAGCTTTCTTT,CASTREGLEAFF
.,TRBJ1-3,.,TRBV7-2,TGTGCCAGCAGCGTTACAGGGATCTCTGGAAACACCATATATTTT,CASSVTGISGNTIYF
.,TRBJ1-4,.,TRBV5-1,TGCGCCAGCAGCGTCAGGGCAACTAATGAAAAACTGTTTTTT,CASSVRATNEKLFF
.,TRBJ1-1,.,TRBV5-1,TGCGCCAGCAGTTCAATCGGCACTGAAGCTTTCTTT,CASSSIGTEAFF
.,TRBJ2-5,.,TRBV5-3,TGTGCCAGAAGCTTGTGGGTGACCCAGTACTTC,CARSLWVTQYF
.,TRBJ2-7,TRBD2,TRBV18,TGTGCCAGCTCACCTGTGGGACTAGCGGGGGGTCTCTACGAGCAGTACTTC,CASSPVGLAGGLYEQYF
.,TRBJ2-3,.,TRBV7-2,TGTGCCAGCACCCCCGCGGGAGATACGCAGTATTTT,CASTPAGDTQYF
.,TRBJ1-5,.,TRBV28,TGTGCCAGCCATTTGGGATCCGGAAGTAATCAGCCCCAGCATTTT,CASHLGSGSNQPQHF
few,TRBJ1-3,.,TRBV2,TGTGCCAGCAGTGGTGGTACAGGCGGGCTAAACACCATATATTTT,CASSGGTGGLNTIYF
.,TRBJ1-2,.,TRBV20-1,TGCAGGGGGGCCTCCCTCTATGGCTACACCTTC,CRGASLYGYTF
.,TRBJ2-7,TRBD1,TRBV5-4,TGTGCCAGCAGCCCCCCTGGGGACAGGGCATTCTACGAGCAGTACTTC,CASSPPGDRAFYEQYF
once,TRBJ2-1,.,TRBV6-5,TGTGCCAGCAGTTACGGCCGGCAGCACAATGAGCAGTTCTTC,CASSYGRQHNEQFF
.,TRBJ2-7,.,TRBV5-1,TGCGCCAGCGGCCTGAGGGGCCCCTACGAGCAGTACTTC,CASGLRGPYEQYF
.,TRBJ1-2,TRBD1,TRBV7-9,TGTGCCAGCAGCTCAAGGGACAGCGTGGGCGGCTACACCTTC,CASSSRDSVGGYTF
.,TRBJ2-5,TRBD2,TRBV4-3,TGCGCCAGCAGCCAAGATCTAGCGGGCGGAGAGACCCAGTACTTC,CASSQDLAGGETQYF